These T cell receptor beta chains were read from a single sample in a study of Ad26.COV2.S vaccination and SARS-CoV-2 variants. Here immunoSEQ multiplex PCR was the method, and the copy in TCRdb shows in-frame clones only, minus some. The sample shows some 340,000 clones, 85% of them seen only once. The sample consisted of peripheral blood, taken in a trial of Ad26.COV2.S vaccine versus placebo. These receptors were obtained from a person aged 18 to 65 who received the Ad26.COV2.S COVID-19 vaccine or a placebo. CDR3s leave out the opening cysteine and the closing phenylalanine or tryptophan.

>TRBV10-3
GSTDTQY
>TRBV7-2
ASSQDRGLKAF
>TRBV6-1
ASSERRLNSPLH
>TRBV6-5
ASRYRSYYEQY
>TRBV4-2
ASSHEQGKNTEAF
>TRBV11-3
ASSLESRYRLSNQPQH
>TRBV11-2
ASSRDRGPYEQY
>TRBV5-1
ASSWGQPQETQY
>TRBV6-2/TRBV6-3
ASSYGGSYNEQF
>TRBV9
ASSQAGGLPLH
>TRBV2
ASSVYRPTGPYGNTIY